Listed below are T cell receptor beta chains from one sample, sequenced in a study of T cells in lung cancer brain metastases. Sequencing used immunoSEQ multiplex PCR; TCRdb keeps in-frame clones, though not all of them. Here the sample spans roughly 5,000 clones, 84% being singletons. Sequencing used tumor tissue from the primary lung tumor. The receptors were sampled from a woman aged 45-65 years with non-small cell lung cancer. Both conserved end residues are part of each CDR3. D genes are given only for firm matches. Some rows have no size entry. The others give once, few or many, or a class for an expanded clone.

j_gene: TRBJ2-7
abundance: .
v_gene: TRBV10-2
d_gene: .
CDR3aa: CATIDGFYEQYF
CDR3nt: TGCGCCACGATTGACGGGTTCTACGAGCAGTACTTC

j_gene: TRBJ2-1
abundance: few
v_gene: TRBV14
d_gene: TRBD2
CDR3aa: CASSPLGTSGYNEQFF
CDR3nt: TGTGCCAGCAGCCCACTCGGGACTAGCGGCTACAATGAGCAGTTCTTC

j_gene: TRBJ1-6
abundance: .
v_gene: TRBV25-1
d_gene: TRBD1
CDR3aa: CATQGGTGVSPLHF
CDR3nt: TGTGCCACGCAGGGAGGGACAGGGGTTTCACCCCTCCACTTT

j_gene: TRBJ1-5
abundance: .
v_gene: TRBV2
d_gene: TRBD1
CDR3aa: CASTERGQWPQHF
CDR3nt: TGTGCCAGCACGGAGAGGGGGCAGTGGCCCCAGCATTTT

j_gene: TRBJ2-2
abundance: .
v_gene: TRBV11-1
d_gene: .
CDR3aa: CASTGRRSGELFF
CDR3nt: TGTGCCAGCACTGGACGAAGGTCGGGGGAGCTGTTTTTT

j_gene: TRBJ1-1
abundance: .
v_gene: TRBV10-3
d_gene: .
CDR3aa: CAITSGSTAEAFF
CDR3nt: TGTGCCATCACCTCAGGGAGTACCGCTGAAGCTTTCTTT

j_gene: TRBJ2-6
abundance: .
v_gene: TRBV7-9
d_gene: .
CDR3aa: CASSLTGAGSMANVLTF
CDR3nt: TGTGCCAGCAGCTTAACCGGGGCGGGTTCCATGGCCAACGTCCTGACTTTC

j_gene: TRBJ1-4
abundance: .
v_gene: TRBV5-5
d_gene: .
CDR3aa: CASSLEGMTNEKLFF
CDR3nt: TGTGCCAGCAGCTTGGAGGGAATGACTAATGAAAAACTGTTTTTT

j_gene: TRBJ1-1
abundance: .
v_gene: TRBV4-2
d_gene: .
CDR3aa: CASSQDLTGGKTEAFF
CDR3nt: TGTGCCAGCAGCCAAGATTTGACGGGAGGGAAAACTGAAGCTTTCTTT

j_gene: TRBJ2-5
abundance: .
v_gene: TRBV7-8
d_gene: .
CDR3aa: CASLDKYQETQYF
CDR3nt: TGTGCCAGCCTCGACAAGTACCAAGAGACCCAGTACTTC

j_gene: TRBJ2-1
abundance: .
v_gene: TRBV28
d_gene: .
CDR3aa: CASSFRSSYNEQFF
CDR3nt: TGTGCCAGCAGTTTCCGTAGCTCCTACAATGAGCAGTTCTTC

j_gene: TRBJ1-1
abundance: .
v_gene: TRBV18
d_gene: .
CDR3aa: CASSPLTPPGNTEAFF
CDR3nt: TGTGCCAGCTCACCACTCACCCCTCCCGGAAACACTGAAGCTTTCTTT

j_gene: TRBJ1-3
abundance: .
v_gene: TRBV6-1
d_gene: .
CDR3aa: CASSPVAGTGNTIYF
CDR3nt: TGTGCCAGCAGCCCGGTGGCGGGGACAGGAAACACCATATATTTT

j_gene: TRBJ1-6
abundance: .
v_gene: TRBV11-1
d_gene: .
CDR3aa: CASSLGGYNSPLHF
CDR3nt: TGTGCCAGCAGCTTGGGCGGCTATAATTCACCCCTCCACTTT

j_gene: TRBJ1-2
abundance: .
v_gene: TRBV19
d_gene: .
CDR3aa: CASSELGRVYGYTF
CDR3nt: TGTGCTAGTAGTGAGCTCGGCAGGGTTTATGGCTACACCTTC

j_gene: TRBJ1-3
abundance: few
v_gene: TRBV5-5
d_gene: TRBD1
CDR3aa: CASSFAGQLNSGNTIYF
CDR3nt: TGTGCCAGCAGCTTCGCGGGACAGCTAAACTCTGGAAACACCATATATTTT

j_gene: TRBJ1-4
abundance: .
v_gene: TRBV19
d_gene: .
CDR3aa: CASSTPLGAAIKLFF
CDR3nt: TGTGCCAGTAGTACCCCCCTCGGGGCAGCGATCAAACTGTTTTTT

j_gene: TRBJ2-7
abundance: once
v_gene: TRBV27
d_gene: .
CDR3aa: CASSSLTSGPSSYEQYF
CDR3nt: TGTGCCAGCAGTTCCCTTACATCGGGCCCCAGCTCCTACGAGCAGTACTTC

j_gene: TRBJ2-1
abundance: .
v_gene: TRBV27
d_gene: .
CDR3aa: CASSLWRGDDYNEQFF
CDR3nt: TGTGCCAGCAGTTTATGGAGGGGGGACGACTACAATGAGCAGTTCTTC

j_gene: TRBJ2-7
abundance: .
v_gene: TRBV7-8
d_gene: .
CDR3aa: CASSLAQRTEQYF
CDR3nt: TGTGCCAGCAGCTTAGCCCAGCGAACGGAGCAGTACTTC

j_gene: TRBJ1-2
abundance: .
v_gene: TRBV9
d_gene: .
CDR3aa: CASSVDASTNYGYTF
CDR3nt: TGTGCCAGCAGCGTAGATGCCAGTACTAACTATGGCTACACCTTC

j_gene: TRBJ2-7
abundance: .
v_gene: TRBV6-1
d_gene: TRBD1
CDR3aa: CASRTPGQGYEQYF
CDR3nt: TGTGCCAGCAGGACCCCGGGACAGGGCTACGAGCAGTACTTC

j_gene: TRBJ2-1
abundance: .
v_gene: TRBV5-1
d_gene: TRBD2
CDR3aa: CASSLQRGDYNEQFF
CDR3nt: TGCGCCAGCAGCTTGCAGCGGGGTGACTACAATGAGCAGTTCTTC

j_gene: TRBJ2-2
abundance: few
v_gene: TRBV5-1
d_gene: .
CDR3aa: CASSVGQTSNTGELFF
CDR3nt: TGCGCCAGCAGCGTCGGACAGACCTCGAACACCGGGGAGCTGTTTTTT

j_gene: TRBJ1-6
abundance: .
v_gene: TRBV14
d_gene: .
CDR3aa: CASSLGSRAPGSPLHF
CDR3nt: TGTGCCAGCAGCCTCGGCAGCAGAGCTCCAGGTTCACCCCTCCACTTT

j_gene: TRBJ1-4
abundance: few
v_gene: TRBV5-1
d_gene: .
CDR3aa: CASSPTGLDPINEKLFF
CDR3nt: TGCGCCAGCAGCCCAACAGGTTTGGACCCCATTAATGAAAAACTGTTTTTT